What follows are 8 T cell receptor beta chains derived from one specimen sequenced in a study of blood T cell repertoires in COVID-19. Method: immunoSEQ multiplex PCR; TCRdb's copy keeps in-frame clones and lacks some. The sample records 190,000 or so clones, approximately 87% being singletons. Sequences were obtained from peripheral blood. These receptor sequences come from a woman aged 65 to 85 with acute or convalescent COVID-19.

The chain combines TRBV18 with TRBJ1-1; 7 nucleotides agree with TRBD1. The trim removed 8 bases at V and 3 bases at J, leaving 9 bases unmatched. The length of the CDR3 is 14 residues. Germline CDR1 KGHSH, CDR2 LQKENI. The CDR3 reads CASSLAGGDTEAFF. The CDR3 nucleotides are TGTGCCAGCAGCCTGGCAGGGGGAGACACTGAAGCTTTCTTT.

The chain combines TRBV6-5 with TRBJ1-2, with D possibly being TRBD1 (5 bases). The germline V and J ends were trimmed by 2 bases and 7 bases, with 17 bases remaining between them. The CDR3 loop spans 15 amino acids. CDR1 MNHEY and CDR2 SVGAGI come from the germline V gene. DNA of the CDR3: TGTGCCAGCAGTTACAGGAACAGGCTGTATGGTGGCTACACCTTC. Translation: CASSYRNRLYGGYTF.

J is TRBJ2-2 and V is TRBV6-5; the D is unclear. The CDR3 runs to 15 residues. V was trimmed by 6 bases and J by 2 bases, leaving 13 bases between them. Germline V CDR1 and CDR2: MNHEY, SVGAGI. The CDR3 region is CASRPPSLNTGELFF. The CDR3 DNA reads TGTGCCAGCAGGCCCCCCAGTCTCAACACCGGGGAGCTGTTTTTT.

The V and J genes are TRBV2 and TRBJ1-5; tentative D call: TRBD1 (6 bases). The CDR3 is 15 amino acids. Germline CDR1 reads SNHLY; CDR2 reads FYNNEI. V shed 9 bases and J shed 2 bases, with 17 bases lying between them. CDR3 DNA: TGTGCCAGTGGGGGAAGGGGGTTAGGCAATCAGCCCCAGCATTTT. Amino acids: CASGGRGLGNQPQHF.

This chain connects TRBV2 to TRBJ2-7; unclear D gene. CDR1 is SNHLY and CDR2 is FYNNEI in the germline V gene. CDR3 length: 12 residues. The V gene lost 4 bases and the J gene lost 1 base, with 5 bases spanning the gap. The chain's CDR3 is CASSVQSYEQYF. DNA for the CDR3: TGTGCCAGCAGTGTCCAGTCCTACGAGCAGTACTTC.

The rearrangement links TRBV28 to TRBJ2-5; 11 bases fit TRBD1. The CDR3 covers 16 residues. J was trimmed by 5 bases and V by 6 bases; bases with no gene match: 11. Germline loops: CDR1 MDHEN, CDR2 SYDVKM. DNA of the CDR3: TGTGCCAGCAGAATGGACAGGGGGCGCTTCCGGGAGACCCAGTACTTC. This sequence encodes CASRMDRGRFRETQYF.

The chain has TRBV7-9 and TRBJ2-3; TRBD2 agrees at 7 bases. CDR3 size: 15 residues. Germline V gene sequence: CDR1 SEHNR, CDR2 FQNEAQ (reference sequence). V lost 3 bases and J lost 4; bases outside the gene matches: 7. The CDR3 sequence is CASSLGGSPPDTQYF. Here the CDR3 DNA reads TGTGCCAGCAGCTTGGGCGGGAGCCCTCCAGATACGCAGTATTTT. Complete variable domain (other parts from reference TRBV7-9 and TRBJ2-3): DTGVSQNPRHKITKRGQNVTFRCDPISEHNRLYWYRQTLGQGPEFLTYFQNEAQLEKSRLLSDRFSAERPKGSFSTLEIQRTEQGDSAMYLCASSLGGSPPDTQYFGPGTRLTVL.

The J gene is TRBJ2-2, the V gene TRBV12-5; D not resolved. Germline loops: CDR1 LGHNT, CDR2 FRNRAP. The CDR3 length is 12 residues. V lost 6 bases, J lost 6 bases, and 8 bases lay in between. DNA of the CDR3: TGTGCTAGTGGCTACCCCCCCGGGGAGCTGTTTTTT. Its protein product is CASGYPPGELFF.